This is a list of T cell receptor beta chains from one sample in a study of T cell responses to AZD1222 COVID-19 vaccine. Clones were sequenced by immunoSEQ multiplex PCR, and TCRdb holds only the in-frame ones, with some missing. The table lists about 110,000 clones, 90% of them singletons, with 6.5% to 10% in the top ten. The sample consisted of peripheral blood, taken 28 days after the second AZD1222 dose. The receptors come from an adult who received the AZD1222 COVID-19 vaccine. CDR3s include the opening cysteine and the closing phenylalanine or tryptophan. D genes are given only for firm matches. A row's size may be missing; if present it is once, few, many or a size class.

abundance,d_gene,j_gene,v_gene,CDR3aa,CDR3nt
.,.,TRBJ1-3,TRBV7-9,CASSPVGTGNTIYF,TGTGCCAGCAGCCCCGTTGGAACTGGAAACACCATATATTTT
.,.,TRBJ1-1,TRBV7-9,CASSPLGLSEAFF,TGTGCCAGCAGCCCACTGGGGTTGTCTGAAGCTTTCTTT
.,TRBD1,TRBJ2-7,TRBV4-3,CASSQDRGYPYEQYF,TGCGCCAGCAGCCAGGACAGGGGCTACCCCTACGAGCAGTACTTC
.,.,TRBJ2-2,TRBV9,CASSPQQGGYTGELFF,TGTGCCAGCAGCCCACAGCAGGGGGGGTACACCGGGGAGCTGTTTTTT
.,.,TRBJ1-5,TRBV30,CAWSVTPQPQHF,TGTGCCTGGAGTGTAACCCCGCAGCCCCAGCATTTT
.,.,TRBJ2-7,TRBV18,CASSPKATSYEQYF,TGTGCCAGCTCACCAAAGGCGACCTCTTACGAGCAGTACTTC
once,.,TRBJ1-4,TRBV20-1,CSASGHTLGEKLFF,TGCAGTGCTAGTGGACACACGCTCGGAGAAAAACTGTTTTTT
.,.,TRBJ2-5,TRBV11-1,CASSPSTIETQYF,TGTGCCAGCAGCCCTAGCACCATAGAGACCCAGTACTTC
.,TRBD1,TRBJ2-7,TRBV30,CAWAKRDRGSYEQYF,TGTGCCTGGGCTAAGAGGGACAGGGGATCCTACGAGCAGTACTTC
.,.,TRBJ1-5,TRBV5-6,CASSLLSGAQPQHF,TGTGCCAGCAGCTTGCTGTCAGGGGCTCAGCCCCAGCATTTT
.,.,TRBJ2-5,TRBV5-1,CASSLRAYQETQYF,TGCGCCAGCAGCTTGCGGGCGTACCAAGAGACCCAGTACTTC
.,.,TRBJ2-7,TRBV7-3,CASSLLETAEEQYF,TGTGCCAGCAGCTTACTCGAGACTGCGGAGGAGCAGTACTTC
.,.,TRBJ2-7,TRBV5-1,CASSFGGPYEQYF,TGCGCCAGCAGCTTTGGGGGACCCTACGAGCAGTACTTC
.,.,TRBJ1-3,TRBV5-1,CASSLVGNTIYF,TGCGCCAGCAGCTTGGTCGGAAACACCATATATTTT
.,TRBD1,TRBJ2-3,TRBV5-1,CASWPGTGHSDTQYF,TGCGCCAGTTGGCCCGGGACAGGGCATTCAGATACGCAGTATTTT
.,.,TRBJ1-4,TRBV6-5,CASHFSGGRIEKLFF,TGTGCCAGCCATTTTTCCGGGGGGCGAATTGAAAAACTGTTTTTT
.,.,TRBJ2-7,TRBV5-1,CASSLAAGSYEQYF,TGCGCCAGCAGCTTGGCCGCGGGCTCCTACGAGCAGTACTTC
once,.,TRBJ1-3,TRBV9,CASSATASGNTIYF,TGTGCCAGCAGCGCGACGGCTTCTGGAAACACCATATATTTT
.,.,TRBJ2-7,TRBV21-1,CASPRGGTGSYEQYF,TGTGCCAGCCCCAGGGGGGGGACAGGGAGCTACGAGCAGTACTTC
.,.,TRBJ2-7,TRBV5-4,CASSLAGTSSYEQYF,TGTGCCAGCAGCTTGGCAGGTACCAGCTCCTACGAGCAGTACTTC
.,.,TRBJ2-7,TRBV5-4,CASSLVTGRNEQYF,TGTGCCAGCAGCTTGGTTACAGGGCGGAACGAGCAGTACTTC
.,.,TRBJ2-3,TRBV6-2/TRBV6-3,CASSRTLSQGTQYF,TGTGCCAGCAGTCGGACACTATCCCAGGGTACGCAGTATTTT
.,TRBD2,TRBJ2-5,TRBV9,CASSVGGGTGKTQYF,TGTGCCAGCAGCGTAGGCGGGGGGACGGGAAAGACCCAGTACTTC
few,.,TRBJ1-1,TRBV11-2,CASSFQGPGTEAFF,TGTGCCAGCAGCTTCCAGGGGCCGGGCACTGAAGCTTTCTTT
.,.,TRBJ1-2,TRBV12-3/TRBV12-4,CASSFVSYGGYTF,TGTGCCAGCAGTTTTGTCTCGTATGGTGGCTACACCTTC
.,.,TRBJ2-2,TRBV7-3,CASSLSPNTGELFF,TGTGCCAGCAGCTTATCACCGAACACCGGGGAGCTGTTTTTT
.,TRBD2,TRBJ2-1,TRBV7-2,CASSYGLAGGDNEQFF,TGTGCCAGCAGCTACGGACTAGCGGGGGGGGACAATGAGCAGTTCTTC
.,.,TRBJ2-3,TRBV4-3,CASSQESRRGTDTQYF,TGCGCCAGCAGCCAAGAGTCCAGGAGGGGCACAGATACGCAGTATTTT
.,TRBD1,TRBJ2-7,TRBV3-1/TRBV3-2,CASSRDSSYEQYF,TGTGCCAGCAGCCGGGACAGCTCCTACGAGCAGTACTTC
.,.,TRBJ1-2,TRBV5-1,CASSLAGRGRGGGYTF,TGCGCCAGCAGCTTGGCCGGAAGGGGTCGAGGCGGAGGCTACACCTTC
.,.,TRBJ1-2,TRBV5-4,CASSLTGKANYGYTF,TGTGCCAGCAGCTTGACGGGGAAAGCTAACTATGGCTACACCTTC